This T cell receptor (beta chain) was recorded in a study of OX40 agonist ivuxolimab in advanced cancers. Method: immunoSEQ multiplex PCR; TCRdb's copy keeps in-frame clones and lacks some. The sample has roughly 70,000 clones, roughly 89% seen once. Per germline, CDR1 SGHRS and CDR2 YFSETQ. This CDR3 comprises 15 residues. The ends lost 1 base at V and 3 bases at J; junction bases unmatched: 4. The source material was CD4+ or CD8+ T cells sorted from blood, sampled in a trial of the OX40 agonist ivuxolimab. The chain combines TRBV5-1 with TRBJ2-7; TRBD2 matches 10 bases. The clonotype was recovered from an adult with an advanced solid tumor such as melanoma, head and neck, liver or kidney cancer. CDR3 amino acids: CASSLTGTSDYEQYF. The CDR3 bases are TGCGCCAGCAGCTTGACCGGGACTAGCGACTACGAGCAGTACTTC.